The 18 T cell receptor beta chains in this list originate from one sample, sequenced in a study of technical replicates of blood from a handful of donors. Profiled with immunoSEQ multiplex PCR; TCRdb holds only in-frame clones, not every one. The sample includes approximately 75,000 clones, approximately 97% of them seen just once. Sequences were obtained from T cells isolated from PBMCs. The origin of the receptors is a human donor in good health.

This sequence joins TRBV11-3 and TRBJ2-1; tentative D call: TRBD1 (7 bases). V was trimmed by 5 bases and J by 3 bases, leaving 17 bases between them. The CDR3 is made up of 16 amino acids. Germline CDR1 and CDR2: SGHNT and YENEEA. CDR3 in amino acids: CASSLQGGANYNEQFF. In DNA form, the CDR3 reads TGTGCCAGCAGCCTCCAGGGGGGCGCTAACTACAATGAGCAGTTCTTC. The full variable domain, completed using reference TRBV11-3 and TRBJ2-1, is EAGVVQSPRYKIIEKKQPVAFWCNPISGHNTLYWYLQNLGQGPELLIRYENEEAVDDSQLPKDRFSAERLKGVDSTLKIQPAELGDSAVYLCASSLQGGANYNEQFFGPGTRLTVL.

The V call is TRBV13, the J call TRBJ2-3; 14 bases are a match to TRBD2. Germline values: CDR1 PRHDT, CDR2 FYEKMQ (reference sequence). V shed 2 bases, J shed 0 bases, and the junction held 10 bases outside the gene matches. This CDR3 has 20 amino acids. The DNA for the CDR3 is TGTGCCAGCAGCTTACCTCTCGGACTAGCGGGAGGTACTAGCACAGATACGCAGTATTTT. It specifies CASSLPLGLAGGTSTDTQYF.

This clone was observed once. This chain connects TRBV7-8 to TRBJ1-6; 7 nucleotides agree with TRBD1. CDR1 is SGHVS, CDR2 FQNEAQ, per germline. The CDR3 contains 15 residues. Unmatched junction bases numbered 5, after V lost 2 bases and J lost 7 bases. CDR3 protein: CASSLSGTANSPLHF. CDR3 sequence (DNA): TGTGCCAGCAGCTTATCAGGGACAGCAAATTCACCCCTCCACTTT.

The CDR3 spells CASSFRGQGRSYEQYF. In DNA, the CDR3 is TGTGCCAGCAGCTTTAGGGGACAGGGGCGTTCATACGAGCAGTACTTC. V and J are TRBV7-9 and TRBJ2-7; 10 bases match TRBD1. Germline-derived CDR1 and CDR2 are SEHNR and FQNEAQ (reference sequence). The trim removed 3 bases at V and 4 bases at J, leaving 9 bases unmatched. There are 16 residues in the CDR3.

The V call is TRBV4-2, the J call TRBJ2-1, with a weak D call TRBD1 (6 bases). This CDR3 comprises 16 residues. Germline-derived CDR1 and CDR2 are LGHNA and YNFKEQ. The ends were cut back, 0 bases at V and 2 bases at J, with 11 bases in the middle. The CDR3 DNA sequence: TGTGCCAGCAGCCAAGATTCACAGGGCGCCTACAATGAGCAGTTCTTC. It codes for CASSQDSQGAYNEQFF.

The chain joins TRBV6-6 to TRBJ1-5, with D unresolved. The CDR3 is 13 residues long. Trimming shortened V by 3 bases and J by 6 bases, and 9 bases separated the two germline ends. CDR1 is MNHNY and CDR2 is SVGAGI in the germline V gene (reference sequence). DNA for the CDR3: TGTGCCAGCAGTTATTATGTGAGTCAGCCCCAGCATTTT. This gives the protein CASSYYVSQPQHF.

The gene calls are TRBV28 and TRBJ2-2; 9 positions match TRBD2. The J segment lost 6 bases and the V segment lost 5 bases, leaving 1 base of the junction unmatched. The length of the CDR3 is 13 residues. Germline CDR1 MDHEN, CDR2 SYDVKM. The CDR3 protein is CASSIAGAGELFF. CDR3 nucleotides: TGTGCCAGCAGTATAGCGGGAGCCGGGGAGCTGTTTTTT.

CDR3 region: CASSARPGQSTEAFF. The CDR3 DNA reads as TGTGCCAGCAGTGCCCGGCCGGGACAGTCAACTGAAGCTTTCTTT. This rearrangement joins TRBV6-4 to TRBJ1-1; 7 bases are shared with TRBD1. The length of the CDR3 is 15 residues. CDR1 MRHNA and CDR2 SNTAGT come from the germline V gene. The trim removed 4 bases at V and 5 bases at J, leaving 10 bases unmatched.

The rearrangement uses TRBV28 and TRBJ2-7; 7 nucleotides match TRBD2. Germline V CDR1 and CDR2: MDHEN, SYDVKM. Trimming took 3 bases from V and 3 from J; bases not matched to a gene: 5. The CDR3 covers 14 residues. CDR3 region: CASSLRGSLYEQYF. The CDR3 DNA is TGTGCCAGCAGTTTGCGCGGGAGTCTCTACGAGCAGTACTTC.

This clone was seen a single time. The gene calls are TRBV4-2 and TRBJ2-7, with 7 bases identical to TRBD2. With 0 bases clipped from V and 5 bases from J, the junction kept 13 bases outside the gene matches. The CDR3 loop spans 17 amino acids. Germline V gives CDR1 LGHNA, CDR2 YNFKEQ. CDR3 nucleotide sequence: TGTGCCAGCAGCCAAGAGTCTGTCGGCGGGAGCCGAAACGAGCAGTACTTC. Protein product: CASSQESVGGSRNEQYF.

This clone has a single count. The rearrangement links TRBV19 to TRBJ1-1, with 7 bases lining up with TRBD1. CDR3 length: 13 residues. V was clipped by 10 bases and J by 9 bases; unmatched bases: 14. Germline V gene lookup returns CDR1 LNHDA and CDR2 SQIVND (reference sequence). The CDR3 DNA follows: TGTGCCACCTCGACAGGGAAAAATTTTCAAGCTTTCTTT. This gives the protein CATSTGKNFQAFF.

The chain has TRBV4-1 and TRBJ2-1; D not certain. CDR1 is MGHRA, CDR2 YSYEKL, per germline. The CDR3 consists of 12 residues. The V end lost 1 base, the J end lost 7 bases, and 5 bases lay between the germline ends. This CDR3 reads CASSQVINEQFF. The DNA of the CDR3 is TGCGCCAGCAGCCAAGTTATTAATGAGCAGTTCTTC.

The chain joins TRBV2 to TRBJ1-5; D gene uncertain. Germline V gene lookup returns CDR1 SNHLY and CDR2 FYNNEI. The CDR3 consists of 13 residues. V lost 4 bases and J 3 bases, leaving 7 bases between the germline ends. DNA for the CDR3: TGTGCCAGCAGTGTCCAGGCCAATCAGCCCCAGCATTTT. It yields the protein CASSVQANQPQHF. The variable domain in full, completed from reference TRBV2 and TRBJ1-5, reads EPEVTQTPSHQVTQMGQEVILRCVPISNHLYFYWYRQILGQKVEFLVSFYNNEISEKSEIFDDQFSVERPDGSNFTLKIRSTKLEDSAMYFCASSVQANQPQHFGDGTRLSIL.

V is TRBV6-5 and J is TRBJ1-1, with a possible D match to TRBD1 (5 bases). The germline V gene encodes CDR1 MNHEY and CDR2 SVGAGI. V lost 5 bases and J lost 3, with 10 bases in between. CDR3 length equals 13 residues. The CDR3 sequence: CASSPGGDTEAFF. CDR3 nucleotides: TGTGCCAGCAGTCCGGGGGGAGACACTGAAGCTTTCTTT.

The rearrangement links TRBV5-1 to TRBJ2-4; 8 nucleotides agree with TRBD2. The junction had 11 bases not matched to a gene; V was cut back by 4 bases and J by 8 bases. This CDR3 comprises 15 residues. Germline lookup yields CDR1 SGHRS and CDR2 YFSETQ. For the CDR3, the DNA is TGCGCCAGCAGCCCGGGAAGCGGGGGAGGGGACATTCAGTACTTC. This codes for CASSPGSGGGDIQYF.

The V and J genes are TRBV6-5 and TRBJ2-7; unclear D gene. The CDR3 extends over 15 amino acids. Germline CDR1 is MNHEY and CDR2 is SVGAGI. V was cut by 5 bases and J by 0 bases, with 14 bases left in between. CDR3 region: CASSPRQANSYEQYF. The CDR3 region has the DNA TGTGCCAGCAGTCCCCGTCAGGCTAACTCCTACGAGCAGTACTTC.

The chain joins TRBV19 to TRBJ1-2; D is possibly TRBD1 (5 bases). Deletions cut 6 bases from V and 6 bases from J, with 20 bases between. The CDR3 length is 15 residues. CDR1 and CDR2 (germline): LNHDA, SQIVND (reference sequence). The CDR3 region has the DNA TGTGCCAGTAGCGAACCCCCCCACACGGGGGATGGCTACACCTTC. Translating gives CASSEPPHTGDGYTF.

The CDR3 protein is CASSLPISSGSIYEQYF. CDR3 nucleotides: TGTGCCAGCAGCCTACCTATCTCTAGCGGGAGTATCTACGAGCAGTACTTC. The V and J genes are TRBV11-2 and TRBJ2-7, with 10 nucleotides matching TRBD2. Trimming removed 5 bases from V and 3 bases from J; junction bases left unmatched: 13. This CDR3 spans 17 amino acids. Germline V CDR1 and CDR2: SGHAT, FQNNGV.